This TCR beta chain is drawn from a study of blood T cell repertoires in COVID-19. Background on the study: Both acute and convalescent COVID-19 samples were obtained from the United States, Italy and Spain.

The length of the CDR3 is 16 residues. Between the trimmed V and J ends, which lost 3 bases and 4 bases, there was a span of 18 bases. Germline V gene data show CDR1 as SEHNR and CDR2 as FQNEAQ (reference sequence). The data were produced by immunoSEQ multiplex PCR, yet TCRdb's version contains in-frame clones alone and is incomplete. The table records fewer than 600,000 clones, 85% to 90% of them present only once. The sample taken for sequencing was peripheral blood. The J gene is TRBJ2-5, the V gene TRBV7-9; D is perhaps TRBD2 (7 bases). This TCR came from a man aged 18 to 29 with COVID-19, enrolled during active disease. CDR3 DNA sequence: TGTGCCAGCAGCTTGGGGGAGGGTAGCAGGGGAGAGACCCAGTACTTC. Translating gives CASSLGEGSRGETQYF.